This T cell receptor beta chain came from a study of Ad26.COV2.S vaccination and SARS-CoV-2 variants. The wider study: Sample donor was a member of the COV1001 Ad26.COV2.S trial arm. Study conclusions and caveats: Vaccine and placebo recipients had comparable breadth of non-spike TCRs.

Assay used: immunoSEQ multiplex PCR; TCRdb lists only in-frame clones, some missing. This sample carries around 240,000 clones, 85% to 90% of them seen once, and the ten largest clones take 9.5% to 12%. As to treatment: about 20 received Ad26.COV2.S at low or high dose, single or two shots; roughly 5 received placebo; per-sample allocation not given. After the first vaccine or placebo injection, samples were drawn on day 63. Boston hosted the donor, who was an adult aged 18-55 years. Ad26 vector vaccine expressed Wuhan-strain SARS-CoV-2 spike. As concerns this clone: Antigen unknown.

V lost 10 bases, J lost 5 bases, and 11 bases stayed unmatched. The CDR3 runs to 14 residues. Germline V gene sequence: CDR1 ENHRY, CDR2 SYGVKD. This TCR was sampled from a person between 18 and 65 years old who received the Ad26.COV2.S COVID-19 vaccine or a placebo. The specimen comprised peripheral blood, sampled in a trial of Ad26.COV2.S vaccine versus placebo. V and J are TRBV10-3 and TRBJ2-5, with 9 bases identical to TRBD1. CDR3 DNA: TGTGCCACCAACACCGGGACAGGGAGGGAGACCCAGTACTTC. Amino acids: CATNTGTGRETQYF.